This T cell receptor beta chain originates from a study of blood T cell repertoires in COVID-19. Overall study context: The study drew acute and convalescent COVID-19 samples from the United States, Italy and Spain.

From germline, CDR1 is SGHRS and CDR2 YFSETQ. Trimming at V came to 5 bases and at J to 4 bases, leaving 6 bases not matched to a gene. CDR3 length: 14 residues. The data were produced by immunoSEQ multiplex PCR, yet TCRdb's version contains in-frame clones alone and is incomplete. Seen here are fewer than 90,000 clones, around 88% observed once, and the top ten hold 0.47%. V and J are TRBV5-1 and TRBJ2-3; the match to TRBD2 covers 8 bases. Sample: peripheral blood. The TCR was taken from a man between 60 and 75 years old with acute or convalescent COVID-19. The CDR3, as DNA: TGCGCCAGCAGTCCGGGGGGGCGAGCAGATACGCAGTATTTT. Translation gives CASSPGGRADTQYF.